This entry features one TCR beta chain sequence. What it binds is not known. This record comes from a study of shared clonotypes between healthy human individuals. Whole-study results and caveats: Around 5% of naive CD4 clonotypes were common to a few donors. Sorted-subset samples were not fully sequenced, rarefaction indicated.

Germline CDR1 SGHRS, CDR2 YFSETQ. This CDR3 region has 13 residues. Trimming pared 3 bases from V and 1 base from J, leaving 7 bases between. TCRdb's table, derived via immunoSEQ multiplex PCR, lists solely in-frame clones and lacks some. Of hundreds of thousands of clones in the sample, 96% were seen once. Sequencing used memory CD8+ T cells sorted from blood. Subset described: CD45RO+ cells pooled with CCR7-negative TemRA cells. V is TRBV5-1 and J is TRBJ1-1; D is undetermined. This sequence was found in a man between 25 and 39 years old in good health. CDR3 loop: CASSSRGNTEAFF. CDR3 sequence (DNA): TGCGCCAGCAGCTCGAGAGGGAACACTGAAGCTTTCTTT.